This T cell receptor beta chain is drawn from a study of blood T cell repertoires in COVID-19. On the study more broadly: Collection of acute and convalescent COVID-19 samples took place in the United States, Italy and Spain. Sources were T cells, B-cell-depleted T cells, or PBMCs; the material itself was cDNA or gDNA.

Under the authors' procedure: Researchers report that nucleated cell counts were estimated from reference gene primer amplification. Using immunoSEQ multiplex PCR, the repertoire was profiled, and TCRdb retains in-frame clones only, with some absent. D and trimming come from the DNA, and the V and J calls and clone size come from that table. The table has 90,000 to 130,000 clones, around nine tenths seen once. The CDR3 sequence is 15 residues long. CDR1 SGHRS and CDR2 YFSETQ come from the germline V gene. The V end lost 3 bases, the J end lost 2 bases, and 13 bases lay between the germline ends. Sequenced sample: peripheral blood. V gene TRBV5-1 combines with J gene TRBJ2-3; possible D gene TRBD2, 6 bases. This sequence was found in a man in his forties or fifties with acute or convalescent COVID-19. CDR3 sequence: CASSWAAGTTDTQYF. CDR3 nucleotide sequence: TGCGCCAGCAGCTGGGCGGCGGGGACCACAGATACGCAGTATTTT.